This T cell receptor (beta chain) is from a study of beta chain features in type 1 diabetes (dated by TCRdb to 2017 to 2018). Notes on the research overall: Mean age, gender distribution, total cell number and subset yield did not differ between patients and healthy donors. In the study, TCRB repertoires of sorted circulating CD4+ T cell subsets from recently diagnosed type 1 diabetes patients were compared with those of matched healthy donors. A total of some 100,000,000 sorted cells were examined across all samples, and a strong correlation was observed between cell number per subset and RNA yield. Regulatory and stem cell-like memory subsets were isolated from only 8 patients and about eight healthy donors, whereas naive and central memory subsets came from all 30 or so donors.

All of the isolated RNA was reverse transcribed with the High Capacity cDNA Reverse Transcription Kit, so expressed TCRB transcripts were sequenced. Deep immunoSEQ sequencing was applied to naive, central memory and regulatory T cell samples, giving an average of roughly 3.3 million total reads per sample. After sorted cells were lysed in RLT buffer, RNA was extracted with DNase-treated RNeasy Micro or Mini kits, with the choice depending on cell number. Each cell subset was processed on its own to prevent cross-contamination, while patient and healthy donor samples were processed together. The immunoSEQ multiplex PCR was used to amplify TCRB sequences from cDNA, yielding 87-bp fragments that span the CDR3 region. Amplicons were sequenced on the Illumina HiSeq platform. The paper's processing steps were these. PCR bias was corrected computationally using synthetic template baselines, and reads within Hamming distance 2 were collapsed, with unmergeable singletons discarded. Reads were aligned to IMGT to assign V, D and J genes, CDR3 length, and insertions or deletions at six rearrangement sites. Clonotype counts were normalized to sorted cell number within each subset before computing true diversity and Gini coefficients with the tcR R package. The overlap coefficient, calculated on TCRB nucleotide sequences, was used to measure repertoire sharing. Out-of-frame TCRB sequences from naive cells were analyzed as a proxy for the pre-selection repertoire. TCRdb took over this immuneACCESS table, retaining in-frame rearrangements with V and J assigned. Such tables are incomplete; in checked studies, under half of the missing clones stem from an unresolved V gene, and the remainder is unexplained. V and J calls and clone size are as listed in that table; D and trimming were resolved from the DNA. The sample table lists roughly 450,000 clones, around 10% of them with a count of one. The ten largest make up less than 0.06% of the sample.

Study-level results and caveats: Type 1 diabetes patients showed a moderate but significant shortening of TCRB CDR3 length in all four CD4+ subsets. Shorter templates might be favored by PCR, yet because patient and control samples were amplified and corrected together, any such skew would affect both groups equally. Because cDNA was sequenced instead of genomic DNA, activated cells with high expression could be over-represented, although the groups did not differ in activation or CD3 levels. Fewer insertions and more nucleotide deletions at VDJ recombination sites were observed in patients with type 1 diabetes, implying thymic rearrangement abnormalities. Only small numbers of individuals were included in the HLA sub-analyses, which left unresolved whether HLA type had any influence on TCRB rearrangement. Naive, central memory and regulatory TCRB repertoires appeared to be more similar among patients than among healthy donors.

A word on this clone: Its antigen is still unknown. No quality values exist for individual bases; no much larger clone is one base distant.

Each donor gave one peripheral blood draw, averaging about 120 mL, which was collected into heparinised tubes. Using a panel that included CD45RO, CCR7, CD25, CD127, CD95 and CD27, naive, central memory, regulatory and stem cell-like memory CD4+ T cells were sorted on a BD FACSAria II. Purity was above 95% for every sorted population. PBMCs were separated immediately by Lymphoprep density gradient centrifugation and were stained directly, without being cultured. To minimize batch effects, samples were stained and sorted in pairs, one healthy donor with one patient per experiment. Based on the germline V gene, the CDR1 and CDR2 sequences are SGHNT and YENEEA. V is reduced by 2 bases and J by 9 bases, leaving a spacing of 17 bases between them. The CDR3 runs 14 residues from the cysteine to the phenylalanine. This entry keeps only the CDR3 DNA: 42 bases, framed from base 1.

Sample: naive CD4+ T cells from blood. The sample's cell subset or site label, in plain terms: true naive CD4+ T cells. The V gene is TRBV11-3 and the J gene is TRBJ2-7, with the D segment possibly TRBD1 or TRBD2, each aligning over 6 bases. The source is a woman younger than 35 in good health. The CDR3 region: CASSLRGVSTGQYF. The nucleotide sequence reads as follows: TGTGCCAGCAGCTTAAGGGGGGTATCTACTGGGCAGTACTTC.